These T cell receptor beta chains were read from a single sample in a study of patients and donors after allogeneic stem cell transplantation. TCRdb re-derived calls from the RT-PCR reads in MiXCR, one entry per CDR3 protein. This sample yields about 110,000 distinct CDR3 sequences, of which around 38% are seen a single time; around 30% belongs to the top ten. The sequencing sample was made of blood, either unsorted or a sorted T cell fraction (not recorded which). The origin of the receptors is a human donor who was either an allogeneic HSCT recipient or a stem cell or donor lymphocyte infusion donor (not recorded which). It is not recorded whose cells these are; they may come from a transplant donor. Both conserved end residues are part of each CDR3. The order of the fields is V gene, J gene, D gene, clone size, CDR3 protein, CDR3 DNA. D genes are given only for firm matches. Clone size is given for some rows only: seen once, a few or many times, or a class if the clone is expanded.

TRBV20-1	TRBJ1-6	NA	NA	CSAREDRDSPLHF	TGCAGTGCTAGGGAGGACCGCGATTCACCCCTCCACTTT
TRBV11-2	TRBJ2-5	NA	NA	CASSLELMLDQYF	TGTGCCAGCAGCTTAGAATTGATGTTAGACCAGTACTTC
TRBV20-1	TRBJ2-1	NA	NA	CSASVRNEQFF	TGCAGTGCTAGCGTCAGGAATGAGCAGTTCTTC
TRBV27	TRBJ2-7	NA	NA	CASSPRPTTGYEQYF	TGTGCCAGCAGTCCCAGACCAACTACAGGGTACGAGCAGTACTTC
TRBV5-5	TRBJ1-2	TRBD1	few	CASSSRDSDVYGYTF	TGTGCCAGCAGCTCCAGGGACAGCGACGTTTATGGCTACACCTTC
TRBV4-3	TRBJ1-4	NA	few	CASSQDRKGEKLFF	TGCGCCAGCAGCCAAGATCGCAAGGGGGAAAAACTGTTTTTT
TRBV6-5	TRBJ2-3	NA	NA	CASSLGSPRSTDTQYF	TGTGCCAGCAGCCTAGGCTCTCCCAGGAGCACAGATACGCAGTATTTT
TRBV7-2	TRBJ1-2	NA	NA	CASSPDSPGPSWYGYTF	TGTGCCAGCAGTCCTGACTCCCCAGGACCTTCCTGGTATGGCTACACCTTC
TRBV20-1	TRBJ2-2	NA	few	CSASLAGTGELFF	TGCAGTGCTAGCCTAGCCGGAACCGGGGAGCTGTTTTTT
TRBV5-1	TRBJ2-2	NA	NA	CASSSLTIWNTGELFF	TGCGCCAGCAGCTCCCTCACTATCTGGAACACCGGGGAGCTGTTTTTT
TRBV21-1	TRBJ2-1	NA	NA	CASSKLGREGGYNEQFF	TGTGCCAGCAGCAAACTCGGTCGGGAGGGGGGCTACAATGAGCAGTTCTTC
TRBV20-1	TRBJ2-6	NA	many	CSAIGTNAGANVLTF	TGCAGTGCTATAGGCACGAACGCTGGGGCCAACGTCCTGACTTTC
TRBV25-1	TRBJ1-6	TRBD1	NA	CASSDHRGVNSPLHF	TGTGCCAGCAGTGATCACAGGGGAGTCAATTCACCCCTCCACTTT
TRBV5-1	TRBJ1-1	NA	once	CASRIRASPNTEAFF	TGCGCCAGCAGAATCAGGGCCTCTCCCAACACTGAAGCTTTCTTT
TRBV7-9	TRBJ2-7	TRBD1	NA	CASSLRGRSNEQYF	TGTGCCAGCAGCCTCAGGGGGCGAAGCAACGAGCAGTACTTC
TRBV20-1	TRBJ2-7	NA	NA	CSAWDLRTVSYEQYF	TGCAGTGCCTGGGACCTACGGACGGTCTCCTACGAGCAGTACTTC
TRBV12-3/TRBV12-4	TRBJ1-4	TRBD1	few	CASRSTGGFEKLFF	TGTGCCAGCAGGTCGACAGGGGGCTTTGAAAAACTGTTTTTT
TRBV27	TRBJ2-7	NA	NA	CASSRNFLATYEQYF	TGTGCCAGCAGTAGAAACTTCCTAGCTACCTACGAGCAGTACTTC
TRBV2	TRBJ2-3	NA	few	CASTLLADPRDTQYF	TGTGCCAGCACCTTACTAGCAGACCCTCGAGATACGCAGTATTTT
TRBV7-6	TRBJ1-2	NA	once	CASSVDKNYGYTF	TGTGCCAGCAGCGTAGACAAGAACTATGGCTACACCTTC
TRBV5-5	TRBJ2-5	NA	NA	CASSLAAWLQETQYF	TGTGCCAGCAGCTTGGCGGCCTGGTTACAAGAGACCCAGTACTTC
TRBV7-9	TRBJ1-1	NA	NA	CASSSLSNTEAFF	TGTGCCAGCAGCTCGCTATCGAACACTGAAGCTTTCTTT
TRBV28	TRBJ2-7	TRBD1	NA	CASRQTGTYEQYF	TGTGCCAGCAGGCAGACAGGGACCTACGAGCAGTACTTC
TRBV28	TRBJ2-2	NA	few	CASRKRANTGELFF	TGTGCCAGCAGGAAGCGCGCGAACACCGGGGAGCTGTTTTTT
TRBV28	TRBJ2-3	TRBD1	few	CASTEMDRRSTDTQYF	TGTGCCAGCACCGAGATGGACAGGAGGAGCACAGATACGCAGTATTTT
TRBV5-1	TRBJ2-4	TRBD1	few	CASSPTGGKPKNIQYF	TGCGCCAGCAGCCCTACAGGGGGCAAGCCCAAAAACATTCAGTACTTC
TRBV28	TRBJ2-7	TRBD1	few	CAIQTGGASHEQYF	TGTGCCATCCAAACAGGGGGCGCGTCCCACGAGCAGTACTTC
TRBV20-1	TRBJ2-1	NA	NA	CSARRDTSYNEQFF	TGCAGTGCTAGGAGGGACACTTCCTACAATGAGCAGTTCTTC
TRBV7-9	TRBJ1-4	NA	few	CASSPGRANEKLFF	TGTGCCAGCAGTCCCGGCAGGGCCAATGAAAAACTGTTTTTT
TRBV18	TRBJ2-7	NA	NA	CASSLSRQPSSYEQYF	TGTGCCAGCTCACTATCGCGACAGCCCAGCTCCTACGAGCAGTACTTC
TRBV15	TRBJ2-3	TRBD1	few	CATRRQGPTDTQYF	TGTGCCACCAGGAGACAGGGTCCCACAGATACGCAGTATTTT
TRBV29-1	TRBJ1-1	TRBD1	few	CSAGQGFNTEAFF	TGCAGCGCGGGACAGGGGTTCAACACTGAAGCTTTCTTT
TRBV25-1	TRBJ1-2	NA	NA	CASSEYSGFNYGYTF	TGTGCCAGCAGTGAATATAGTGGCTTTAACTATGGCTACACCTTC
TRBV29-1	TRBJ2-1	NA	NA	CSAADPPNEQFF	TGCAGCGCCGCGGACCCCCCGAATGAGCAGTTCTTC
TRBV10-1	TRBJ2-5	NA	few	CAIRKQAETQYF	TGCGCCATCCGTAAGCAGGCGGAGACCCAGTACTTC
TRBV28	TRBJ1-1	NA	NA	CASSILVAGGGAFF	TGTGCCAGCAGTATATTGGTGGCCGGAGGGGGAGCTTTCTTT
TRBV7-2	TRBJ1-3	NA	few	CASSSALDISSSGNTIYF	TGTGCCAGCAGCTCCGCTTTGGACATCTCTTCCTCTGGAAACACCATATATTTT
TRBV30	TRBJ1-5	NA	NA	CAWSLQGGNQPQHF	TGTGCCTGGAGTCTACAGGGAGGAAATCAGCCCCAGCATTTT
TRBV7-2	TRBJ2-1	NA	NA	CASSLRVSSNEQFF	TGTGCCAGCAGCTTGAGGGTCAGCAGCAATGAGCAGTTCTTC
TRBV15	TRBJ1-1	NA	few	CATSRGGGTNTEAFF	TGTGCCACCAGCAGAGGAGGGGGAACGAACACTGAAGCTTTCTTT
TRBV15	TRBJ2-5	NA	NA	CATSRGGLRETQYF	TGTGCCACCAGCAGAGGAGGTTTAAGAGAGACCCAGTACTTC
TRBV28	TRBJ2-2	TRBD2	NA	CASSFRGRAHGELFF	TGTGCCAGCAGTTTCCGCGGGAGGGCCCACGGGGAGCTGTTTTTT
TRBV7-2	TRBJ2-3	TRBD2	few	CASTQRGGRTDTQYF	TGTGCCAGCACCCAACGGGGGGGTCGCACAGATACGCAGTATTTT
TRBV7-2	TRBJ1-3	TRBD1	NA	CASSFGQGHGTIYF	TGTGCCAGCAGCTTCGGACAGGGACACGGCACCATATATTTT
TRBV12-5	TRBJ2-5	NA	NA	CASGLLGETQYF	TGTGCTAGTGGTTTGCTGGGCGAGACCCAGTACTTC
TRBV30	TRBJ2-2	TRBD2	NA	CAWRRAGGPDTGELFF	TGTGCCTGGAGAAGGGCGGGAGGGCCCGACACCGGGGAGCTGTTTTTT
TRBV11-2	TRBJ1-4	TRBD1	NA	CASSSHRGPYEKLFF	TGTGCCAGCAGCTCTCACAGGGGGCCTTATGAAAAACTGTTTTTT
TRBV20-1	TRBJ2-7	TRBD1	NA	CSAPYPTGPYEQYF	TGCAGTGCCCCTTACCCGACAGGGCCCTACGAGCAGTACTTC
TRBV7-2	TRBJ2-1	TRBD2	few	CASSFPRLAGSSNSYNEQFF	TGTGCCAGCAGCTTCCCTCGACTAGCGGGAAGTTCAAACTCCTACAATGAGCAGTTCTTC